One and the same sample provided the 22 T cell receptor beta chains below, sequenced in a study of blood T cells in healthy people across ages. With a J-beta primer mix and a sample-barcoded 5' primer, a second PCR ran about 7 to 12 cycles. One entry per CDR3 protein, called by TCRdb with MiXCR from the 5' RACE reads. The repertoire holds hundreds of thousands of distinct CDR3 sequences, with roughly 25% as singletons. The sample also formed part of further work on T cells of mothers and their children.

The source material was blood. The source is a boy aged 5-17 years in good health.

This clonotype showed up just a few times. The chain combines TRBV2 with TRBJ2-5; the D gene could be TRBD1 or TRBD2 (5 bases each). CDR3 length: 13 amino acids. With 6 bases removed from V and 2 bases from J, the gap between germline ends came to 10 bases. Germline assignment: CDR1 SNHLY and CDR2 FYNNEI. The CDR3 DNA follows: TGTGCCAGCAGCGGGGCCCTACAAGAGACCCAGTACTTC. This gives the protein CASSGALQETQYF.

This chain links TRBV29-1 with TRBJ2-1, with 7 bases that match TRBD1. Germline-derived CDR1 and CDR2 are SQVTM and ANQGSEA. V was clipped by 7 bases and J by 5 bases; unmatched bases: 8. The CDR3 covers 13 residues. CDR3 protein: CSGGQWGNNEQFF. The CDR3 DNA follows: TGCAGCGGGGGACAGTGGGGGAACAATGAGCAGTTCTTC.

CDR3: CASSSPAGGLNEKLFF. The CDR3 region has the DNA TGTGCCAGCTCTTCACCGGCCGGGGGGTTAAATGAAAAACTGTTTTTT. The J gene is TRBJ1-4, the V gene TRBV5-5; TRBD1 might be the D (5 bases). Germline CDR1 reads SGHKS; CDR2 reads YYEKEE (reference sequence). The V gene lost 7 bases and the J gene lost 5 bases, with 21 bases spanning the gap. The CDR3 is 16 residues long.

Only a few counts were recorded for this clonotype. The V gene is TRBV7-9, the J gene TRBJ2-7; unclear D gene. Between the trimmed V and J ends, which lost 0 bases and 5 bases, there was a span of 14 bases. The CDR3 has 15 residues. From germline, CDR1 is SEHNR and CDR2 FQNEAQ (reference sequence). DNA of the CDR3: TGTGCCAGCAGCTTAGCATCTGTTCGGGTAAACGAGCAGTACTTC. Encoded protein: CASSLASVRVNEQYF.

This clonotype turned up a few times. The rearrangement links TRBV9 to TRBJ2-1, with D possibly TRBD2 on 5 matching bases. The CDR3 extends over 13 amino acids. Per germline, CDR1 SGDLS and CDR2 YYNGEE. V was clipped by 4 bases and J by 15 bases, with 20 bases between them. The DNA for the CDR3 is TGTGCCAGCAGCCCAGACCGCGATGGGAGTTTGTTCTTC. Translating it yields CASSPDRDGSLFF.

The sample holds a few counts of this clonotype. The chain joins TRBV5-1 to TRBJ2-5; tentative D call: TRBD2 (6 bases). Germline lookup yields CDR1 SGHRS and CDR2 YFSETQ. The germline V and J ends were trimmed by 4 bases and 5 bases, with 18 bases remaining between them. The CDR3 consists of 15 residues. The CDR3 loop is CASSLLRGRDETQYF. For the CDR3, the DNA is TGCGCCAGCAGCCTTTTGCGGGGCCGGGATGAGACCCAGTACTTC.

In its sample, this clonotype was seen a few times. The CDR3 loop is CASSPQGQGRATQYF. CDR3 nucleotides: TGTGCCAGCAGCCCGCAGGGACAGGGAAGGGCTACGCAGTATTTT. This chain uses TRBV11-2 with TRBJ2-3; 9 positions agree with TRBD1. The junction had 11 bases not matched to a gene; V was cut back by 5 bases and J by 8 bases. This CDR3 is 15 amino acids long. Looked up from germline, CDR1 is SGHAT and CDR2 is FQNNGV.

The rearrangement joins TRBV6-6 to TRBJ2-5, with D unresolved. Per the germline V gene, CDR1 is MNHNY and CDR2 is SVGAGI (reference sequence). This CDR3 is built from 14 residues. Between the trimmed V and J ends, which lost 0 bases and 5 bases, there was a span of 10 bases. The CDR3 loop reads CASSYSGPGETQYF. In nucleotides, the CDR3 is TGTGCCAGCAGTTACTCGGGCCCTGGGGAGACCCAGTACTTC.

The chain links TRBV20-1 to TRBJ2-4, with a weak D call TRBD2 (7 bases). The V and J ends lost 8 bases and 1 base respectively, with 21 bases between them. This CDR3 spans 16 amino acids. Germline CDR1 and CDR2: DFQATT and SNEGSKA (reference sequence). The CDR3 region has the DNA TGCAGTACCCTGGGGGGGCCAGAGGGGGCCAAAAACATTCAGTACTTC. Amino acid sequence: CSTLGGPEGAKNIQYF.

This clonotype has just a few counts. The CDR3 DNA follows: TGCAGCGTCGAAAGGGAGGCCCAGTACTTC. Translation: CSVEREAQYF. The J gene is TRBJ2-5, the V gene TRBV29-1; TRBD2 might be the D (6 bases). Germline V lookup: CDR1 SQVTM, CDR2 ANQGSEA. The CDR3 covers 10 residues. V lost 6 bases and J 9 bases, leaving 11 bases between the germline ends.

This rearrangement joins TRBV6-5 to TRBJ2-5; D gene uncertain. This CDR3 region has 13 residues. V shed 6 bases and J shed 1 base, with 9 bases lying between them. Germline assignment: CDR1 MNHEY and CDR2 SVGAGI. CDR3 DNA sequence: TGTGCCAGCAGCCGATCCTTCCAAGAGACCCAGTACTTC. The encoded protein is CASSRSFQETQYF.

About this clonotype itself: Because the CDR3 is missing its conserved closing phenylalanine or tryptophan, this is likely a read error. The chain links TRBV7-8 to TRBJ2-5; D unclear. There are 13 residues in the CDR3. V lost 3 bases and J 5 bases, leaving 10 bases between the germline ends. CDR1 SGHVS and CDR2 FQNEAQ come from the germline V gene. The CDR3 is CASSFSPRETQYL. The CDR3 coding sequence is TGTGCCAGCAGCTTCTCCCCGCGGGAGACCCAGTACCTC.

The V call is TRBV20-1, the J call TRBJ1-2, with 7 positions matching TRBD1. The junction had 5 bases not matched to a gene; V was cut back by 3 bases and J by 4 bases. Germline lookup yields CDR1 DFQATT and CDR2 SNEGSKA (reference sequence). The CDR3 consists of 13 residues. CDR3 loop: CSARDDRVYGYTF. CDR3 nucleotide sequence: TGCAGTGCTAGGGACGACAGGGTCTATGGCTACACCTTC.

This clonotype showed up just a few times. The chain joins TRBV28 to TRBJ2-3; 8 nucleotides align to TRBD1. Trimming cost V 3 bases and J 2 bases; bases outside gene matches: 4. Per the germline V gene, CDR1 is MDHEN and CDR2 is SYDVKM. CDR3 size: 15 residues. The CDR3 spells CASSFSDRVTDTQYF. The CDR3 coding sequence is TGTGCCAGCAGTTTCTCGGACAGGGTCACAGATACGCAGTATTTT. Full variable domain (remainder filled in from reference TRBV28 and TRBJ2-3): DVKVTQSSRYLVKRTGEKVFLECVQDMDHENMFWYRQDPGLGLRLIYFSYDVKMKEKGDIPEGYSVSREKKERFSLILESASTNQTSMYLCASSFSDRVTDTQYFGPGTRLTVL.

The chain's CDR3 is CASSLARGIYQVRVNEQFF. The DNA for the CDR3 is TGTGCCAGCAGTTTAGCGCGGGGGATTTACCAAGTTCGGGTCAATGAGCAGTTCTTC. The chain links TRBV12-3 or TRBV12-4 to TRBJ2-1; TRBD2 aligns across 7 bases. Trimming removed 0 bases from V and 6 bases from J; junction bases left unmatched: 17. The CDR3 has 19 amino acids.

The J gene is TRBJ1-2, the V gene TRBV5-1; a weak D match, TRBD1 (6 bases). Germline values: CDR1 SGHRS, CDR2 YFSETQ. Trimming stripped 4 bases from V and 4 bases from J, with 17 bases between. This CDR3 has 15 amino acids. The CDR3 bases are TGCGCCAGCAGCCTTCGACCGGGACAAGCCTATGGCTACACCTTC. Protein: CASSLRPGQAYGYTF.

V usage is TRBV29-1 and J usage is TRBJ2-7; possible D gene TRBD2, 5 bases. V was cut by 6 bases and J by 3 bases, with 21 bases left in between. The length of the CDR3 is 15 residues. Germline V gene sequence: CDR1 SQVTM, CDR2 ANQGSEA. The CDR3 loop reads CSVEAYVEANYEQYF. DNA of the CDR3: TGCAGCGTCGAGGCTTATGTGGAGGCTAACTACGAGCAGTACTTC.

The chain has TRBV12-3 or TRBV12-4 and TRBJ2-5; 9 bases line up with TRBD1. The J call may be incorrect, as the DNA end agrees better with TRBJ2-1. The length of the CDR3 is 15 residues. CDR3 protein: CASSLVRDRDNEQFF. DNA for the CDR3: TGTGCCAGCAGTTTAGTTCGGGACAGGGACAATGAGCAGTTCTTC.

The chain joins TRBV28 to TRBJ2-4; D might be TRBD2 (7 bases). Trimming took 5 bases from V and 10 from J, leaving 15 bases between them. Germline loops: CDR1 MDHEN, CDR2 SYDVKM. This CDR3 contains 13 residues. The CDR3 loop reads CASSENGGRIQYF. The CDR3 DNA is TGTGCCAGCAGTGAAAACGGGGGGCGAATTCAGTACTTC.

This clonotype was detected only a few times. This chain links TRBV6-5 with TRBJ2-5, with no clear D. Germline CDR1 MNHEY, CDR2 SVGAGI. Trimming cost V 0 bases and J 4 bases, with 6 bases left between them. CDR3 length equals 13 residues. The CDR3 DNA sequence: TGTGCCAGCAGTTACTCGAACGGAGAGACCCAGTACTTC. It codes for CASSYSNGETQYF.

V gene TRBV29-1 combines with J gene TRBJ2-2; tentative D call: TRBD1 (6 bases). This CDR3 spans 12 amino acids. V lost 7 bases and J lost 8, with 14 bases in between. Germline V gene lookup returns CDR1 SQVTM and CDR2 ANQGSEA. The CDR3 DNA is TGCAGCGGTTACAGGGTAGAGGGGGAGCTGTTTTTT. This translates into CSGYRVEGELFF.

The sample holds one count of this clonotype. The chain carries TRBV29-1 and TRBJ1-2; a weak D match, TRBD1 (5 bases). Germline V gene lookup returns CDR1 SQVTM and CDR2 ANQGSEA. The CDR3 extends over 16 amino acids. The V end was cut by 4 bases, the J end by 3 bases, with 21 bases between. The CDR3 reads CSVGAGGPSGDYGYTF. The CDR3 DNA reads TGCAGCGTTGGGGCCGGGGGACCCTCTGGTGACTATGGCTACACCTTC.